Sequencing of this T cell receptor beta chain was carried out in a study of beta chain features in type 1 diabetes. Study-level points and caveats: A greater similarity of naive, central memory and Treg TCRB repertoires was seen among patients than among healthy donors. VDJ junctions from patients with type 1 diabetes contained fewer insertions and more deletions.

The entirety of the isolated RNA underwent reverse transcription, so expressed TCRB transcripts were sequenced. Clones were read by immunoSEQ multiplex PCR, and TCRdb kept only the in-frame ones, dropping some. The table records nearly 350,000 clones, under 8.5% of them present only once. The sample holds a few counts of this clone. The antigen is not known. The CDR3 is made up of 17 amino acids. The J segment lost 0 bases and the V segment lost 4 bases, leaving 11 bases of the junction unmatched. Looked up from germline, CDR1 is SGDLS and CDR2 is YYNGEE. The sequencing input was central memory CD4+ T cells from blood. This receptor was obtained from a woman between 18 and 29 years old in good health. The chain joins TRBV9 to TRBJ2-3; 7 bases are a match to TRBD2. CDR3 sequence: CASSPHGASGSTDTQYF. The CDR3 nucleotides read TGTGCCAGCAGCCCCCACGGGGCTAGCGGCAGCACAGATACGCAGTATTTT.